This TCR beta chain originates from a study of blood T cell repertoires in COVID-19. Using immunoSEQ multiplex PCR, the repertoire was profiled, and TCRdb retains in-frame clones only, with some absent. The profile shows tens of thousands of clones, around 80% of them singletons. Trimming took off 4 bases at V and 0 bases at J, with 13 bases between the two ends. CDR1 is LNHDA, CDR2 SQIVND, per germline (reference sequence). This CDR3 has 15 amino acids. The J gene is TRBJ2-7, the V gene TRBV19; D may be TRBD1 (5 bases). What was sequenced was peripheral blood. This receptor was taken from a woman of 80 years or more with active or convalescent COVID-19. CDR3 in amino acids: CASSKQALPSYEQYF. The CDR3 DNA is TGTGCCAGTAGTAAACAGGCCCTACCCTCCTACGAGCAGTACTTC.